This record covers a single TCR beta chain. Its matching antigen is unknown. Only in-frame clones appear in the TCRdb table, and some are missing; sequencing was by immunoSEQ multiplex PCR. The table records about 680,000 clones, 73% of them present only once. The sample is drawn from a study of shared clonotypes between healthy human individuals. With 5 bases removed from V and 5 bases from J, the gap between germline ends came to 24 bases. Germline CDR1 SNHLY, CDR2 FYNNEI. This CDR3 has 17 amino acids. Recent acute infections and vaccinations were absent in the healthy HIV-negative adult donors. The study's findings and limits: The represented genetic and exposure-history diversity was limited by the small number of donors. Naive CD4 clonotypes overlapped across a few donors at approximately 5.5%. It was expected that sequencing depth would affect clonotype sharing among donors.

This rearrangement joins TRBV2 to TRBJ2-5; D might be TRBD1 (5 bases). The sequence came from a woman aged 25 to 39 in good health. Sample: memory CD4+ T cells sorted from blood. Noted subset: CD45RA-negative fraction. The CDR3: CASSRLYSGRDRETQYF. In DNA form, the CDR3 reads TGTGCCAGCAGTCGTCTGTACTCGGGCAGGGATAGGGAGACCCAGTACTTC.